Listed here are 20 T cell receptor beta chains from one sample, sequenced in a study of blood T cell repertoires in COVID-19. The repertoire was sequenced with immunoSEQ multiplex PCR; TCRdb's copy has only in-frame clones and lacks some. The sample records a few hundred thousand clones, roughly 86% being singletons. Input material: peripheral blood. All receptors come from a woman aged 60-75 years with COVID-19, enrolled during active disease.

This sequence joins TRBV15 and TRBJ2-7, with 11 bases matching TRBD2. The V and J ends lost 3 bases and 1 base, in that order; junction bases with no gene match: 5. CDR3 length: 16 residues. Looked up from germline, CDR1 is LNHNV and CDR2 is YYDKDF (reference sequence). The CDR3 coding sequence is TGTGCCACCAGCAGCGAACTAGCGGGGGCTTCCTACGAGCAGTACTTC. Residues: CATSSELAGASYEQYF.

This sequence joins TRBV7-9 and TRBJ2-7; a weak D match, TRBD2 (5 bases). The germline gives CDR1 SEHNR, CDR2 FQNEAQ (reference sequence). Trimming pared 5 bases from V and 7 bases from J, leaving 15 bases between. There are 13 residues in the CDR3. CDR3 in amino acids: CASSLVGEGEQYF. CDR3 coding DNA: TGTGCCAGCAGCCTAGTCGGGGAAGGGGAGCAGTACTTC.

The rearrangement joins TRBV24-1 to TRBJ1-2, with TRBD1 as a possible D gene (6 bases). CDR3 size: 12 residues. Looked up from germline, CDR1 is KGHDR and CDR2 is SFDVKD. Between the trimmed V and J ends, which lost 3 bases and 8 bases, there was a span of 9 bases. Written as DNA, the CDR3 is TGTGCCACCAGTGATCAGGGGTACGGCTACACCTTC. Protein sequence: CATSDQGYGYTF.

This chain links TRBV19 with TRBJ2-7, with 10 bases identical to TRBD1. Per the germline V gene, CDR1 is LNHDA and CDR2 is SQIVND (reference sequence). This CDR3 has 14 amino acids. The junction had 6 bases not matched to a gene; V was cut back by 4 bases and J by 6 bases. The chain's CDR3 is CASSSRQGAGEQYF. CDR3 in DNA: TGTGCCAGTAGTAGCCGACAGGGGGCTGGCGAGCAGTACTTC.

The rearrangement links TRBV30 to TRBJ1-1; no clear D. Germline-derived CDR1 and CDR2 are GTSNPN and SVGIG (reference sequence). V was pared by 0 bases and J by 4 bases, with 12 bases between. This CDR3 has 14 residues. The CDR3: CAWSVWARGTEAFF. DNA for the CDR3: TGTGCCTGGAGTGTTTGGGCGCGGGGCACTGAAGCTTTCTTT.

This chain links TRBV5-1 with TRBJ2-1; 7 nucleotides line up with TRBD1. V lost 4 bases and J lost 8; bases outside the gene matches: 3. Germline assignment: CDR1 SGHRS and CDR2 YFSETQ. The CDR3 is 12 residues long. The CDR3 nucleotides read TGCGCCAGCAGCCCCGACAGGGATGAGCAGTTCTTC. This sequence encodes CASSPDRDEQFF.

CDR3 protein: CATSDRDEKLFF. For the CDR3, the DNA is TGTGCCACCAGTGACCGGGATGAAAAACTGTTTTTT. V is TRBV24-1 and J is TRBJ1-4; no reliable D call. Germline assignment: CDR1 KGHDR and CDR2 SFDVKD. The CDR3 has 12 amino acids. Trimming stripped 4 bases from V and 6 bases from J, with 5 bases between.

V is TRBV6-5 and J is TRBJ1-2; TRBD1 agrees at 11 bases. The CDR3 totals 15 residues. Trimming took 5 bases from V and 7 from J; bases not matched to a gene: 9. Germline CDR1 and CDR2: MNHEY and SVGAGI. The CDR3 sequence: CASSPGDRGMGGYTF. The CDR3 DNA is TGTGCCAGCAGTCCAGGGGACAGGGGGATGGGTGGCTACACCTTC.

The gene calls are TRBV7-3 and TRBJ2-2; D not resolved. V lost 5 bases to trimming and J lost 0 bases, with 10 bases between them. The CDR3 is 15 amino acids. CDR1 SGHTA and CDR2 FQGTGA come from the germline V gene. The CDR3 reads CASSPVASNTGELFF. The DNA of the CDR3 is TGTGCCAGCAGCCCCGTGGCTTCGAACACCGGGGAGCTGTTTTTT.

The CDR3 DNA reads TGTGCCAGCAGTTCTATTAACCCGGATACGCAGTATTTT. It specifies CASSSINPDTQYF. The chain recombines TRBV28 with TRBJ2-3; D call uncertain. Per the germline V gene, CDR1 is MDHEN and CDR2 is SYDVKM. CDR3 length: 13 amino acids. Trimming stripped 4 bases from V and 6 bases from J, with 11 bases between.

The table lists this clone with a few counts. The gene calls are TRBV5-1 and TRBJ2-7; 10 bases fit TRBD1. Germline loops: CDR1 SGHRS, CDR2 YFSETQ. This CDR3 spans 16 amino acids. J was trimmed by 5 bases and V by 0 bases; bases with no gene match: 8. CDR3 nucleotides: TGCGCCAGCAGCTTGGCGAGCCGGGACAGGGGCGACGAGCAGTACTTC. Its protein is CASSLASRDRGDEQYF.

In this sample, this clone turned up once. The chain recombines TRBV24-1 with TRBJ2-3, with 8 bases identical to TRBD1. Losses at the gene ends were 5 bases for V and 1 base for J; bases not matched to a gene: 1. In germline, CDR1 is KGHDR, CDR2 SFDVKD. The CDR3 spans 14 residues. CDR3 residues: CATSAGQGTDTQYF. The CDR3 DNA sequence: TGTGCCACCAGTGCGGGACAGGGCACAGATACGCAGTATTTT.

This chain uses TRBV19 with TRBJ2-2; 7 bases align to TRBD2. This CDR3 spans 14 amino acids. The V gene end was trimmed by 5 bases and the J gene end by 5 bases; junction bases not matched to a gene: 5. Germline CDR1 is LNHDA and CDR2 is SQIVND (reference sequence). CDR3 sequence reads: CASSPLGGTGELFF. CDR3 in DNA: TGTGCCAGTAGTCCCCTCGGGGGGACCGGGGAGCTGTTTTTT.

The chain uses TRBV11-2 and TRBJ1-3; no clear D. The germline V and J ends were trimmed by 0 bases and 5 bases, with 8 bases remaining between them. Per germline, CDR1 SGHAT and CDR2 FQNNGV. The CDR3 sequence is 14 residues long. The CDR3 spells CASSLDRLRNTIYF. For the CDR3, the DNA is TGTGCCAGCAGCTTAGACAGGCTGAGAAACACCATATATTTT. Full variable domain (missing parts from reference TRBV11-2 and TRBJ1-3): EAGVAQSPRYKIIEKRQSVAFWCNPISGHATLYWYQQILGQGPKLLIQFQNNGVVDDSQLPKDRFSAERLKGVDSTLKIQPAKLEDSAVYLCASSLDRLRNTIYFGEGSWLTVV.

This chain connects TRBV29-1 to TRBJ1-2, with a weak D call TRBD1 (5 bases). The V gene lost 8 bases and the J gene lost 0 bases, with 13 bases spanning the gap. The CDR3 length is 13 residues. Germline loops: CDR1 SQVTM, CDR2 ANQGSEA. CDR3 nucleotide sequence: TGCAGCCACGGGGGGGAAACTAACTATGGCTACACCTTC. This codes for CSHGGETNYGYTF.

This sequence joins TRBV5-1 and TRBJ2-7, with TRBD2 identical over 10 bases. The CDR3 totals 14 residues. The V segment lost 4 bases and the J segment 3 bases; nucleotides outside the gene matches: 4. Germline CDR1 is SGHRS and CDR2 is YFSETQ. CDR3 loop: CASSTAGGNYEQYF. CDR3 in DNA: TGCGCCAGCAGCACAGCGGGAGGGAACTACGAGCAGTACTTC.

The V call is TRBV5-1, the J call TRBJ2-1, with a tentative D call TRBD2 (6 bases). The CDR3 contains 15 residues. V gave up 4 bases and J gave up 9 bases, with 20 bases separating them. The germline gives CDR1 SGHRS, CDR2 YFSETQ. CDR3 in DNA: TGCGCCAGCAGCCTGACTAGTATAGATGTTGGTGAGCAGTTCTTC. Translation gives CASSLTSIDVGEQFF. The full variable domain, rest sourced from reference TRBV5-1 and TRBJ2-1, is KAGVTQTPRYLIKTRGQQVTLSCSPISGHRSVSWYQQTPGQGLQFLFEYFSETQRNKGNFPGRFSGRQFSNSRSEMNVSTLELGDSALYLCASSLTSIDVGEQFFGPGTRLTVL.

The chain is built from TRBV11-2 and TRBJ1-2; D gene unclear. V was shortened by 3 bases and J by 5 bases, with 13 bases between the two germline ends. This CDR3 has 14 residues. In germline, CDR1 is SGHAT, CDR2 FQNNGV. The CDR3 DNA sequence: TGTGCCAGCAGCTTCGGAGGCAGCGGTTATGGCTACACCTTC. As protein: CASSFGGSGYGYTF.

This sequence joins TRBV2 and TRBJ2-2; 7 nucleotides match TRBD2. Germline-derived CDR1 and CDR2 are SNHLY and FYNNEI. CDR3 length: 18 amino acids. Trimming removed 4 bases from V and 0 bases from J; junction bases left unmatched: 11. CDR3 sequence: CASSAVGGSLANTGELFF. CDR3 DNA: TGTGCCAGCAGTGCGGTCGGCGGGAGCCTTGCGAACACCGGGGAGCTGTTTTTT.

V is TRBV4-1 and J is TRBJ2-7, with TRBD1 matching 8 bases. Germline V gene lookup returns CDR1 MGHRA and CDR2 YSYEKL. The CDR3 is made up of 15 amino acids. Trimming removed 1 base from V and 6 bases from J; junction bases left unmatched: 8. The CDR3: CASSQVETGAFEQYF. In DNA, the CDR3 is TGCGCCAGCAGCCAAGTGGAGACAGGGGCCTTCGAGCAGTACTTC.